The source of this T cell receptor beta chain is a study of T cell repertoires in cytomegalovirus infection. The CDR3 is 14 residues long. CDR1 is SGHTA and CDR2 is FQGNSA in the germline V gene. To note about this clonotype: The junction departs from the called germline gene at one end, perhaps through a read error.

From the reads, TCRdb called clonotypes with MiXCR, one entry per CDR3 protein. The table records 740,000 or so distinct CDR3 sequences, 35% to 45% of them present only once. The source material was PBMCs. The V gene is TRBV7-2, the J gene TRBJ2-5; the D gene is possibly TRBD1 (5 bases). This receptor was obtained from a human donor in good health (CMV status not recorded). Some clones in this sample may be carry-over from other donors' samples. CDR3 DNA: TGTGCCATCAGCTTAGGCTCAGGGCCAGAGACCCAGTACTTC. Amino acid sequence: CAISLGSGPETQYF.